One sample yielded the 10 T cell receptor beta chains listed below, sequenced in a study of regulatory T cells in long-lasting Graves disease listed by TCRdb under 2021. What the time point label conveys for this sample: newly diagnosed GD, antithyroid drugs for less than 3 months. For both TCR sequencing and RNA sequencing, RNA was extracted from PBMCs using TRIzol. The library was generated by multiplex PCR. The sample was run on an Illumina HiSeq 4000. TCR beta libraries were built with iRepertoire HTBI primers and Arm-PCR amplification of CDR3 regions. The public sequencing data were trimmed at Q25 with fastp and processed into clonotypes with MiXCR by TCRdb, which kept only in-frame beta chains. One record per CDR3 amino acid sequence lists the most common genes and DNA. The table for this sample lists approximately 400,000 distinct CDR3 sequences; over 14% of them were counted only once. The ten largest clonotypes hold approximately 7.6% of the sample.

The same data also contributed to another study, on T cells in Graves' hyperthyroidism and ophthalmopathy.

The sample in question was peripheral blood mononuclear cells (PBMCs), obtained at new diagnosis, from a patient treated with antithyroid drugs. The receptors derive from a woman aged 35 to 49 with Graves disease. Donor details come from another sample of the same person, matched by shared clones.

This clonotype appeared many times. The chain uses TRBV7-3 and TRBJ2-1; TRBD2 matches at 8 bases. This CDR3 comprises 14 residues. Germline-derived CDR1 and CDR2 are SGHTA and FQGTGA. Trimming took 5 bases from V and 6 from J; bases not matched to a gene: 6. The CDR3 loop is CASSPLAAGNEQFF. CDR3 in DNA: TGTGCCAGCAGCCCACTAGCGGCGGGCAATGAGCAGTTCTTC.

For this clonotype: Germline and junction disagree at one end, which may indicate a read error. The chain has TRBV13 and TRBJ2-5; D is perhaps TRBD2 (5 bases). The CDR3 is 12 amino acids. Germline V gene data show CDR1 as PRHDT and CDR2 as FYEKMQ (reference sequence). This CDR3 is CASSTRQEAQYF. CDR3 nucleotides: TGTGCCAGCAGCACTAGGCAAGAGGCCCAGTACTTC. Supplemented by reference TRBV13 and TRBJ2-5, the full variable domain reads AAGVIQSPRHLIKEKRETATLKCYPIPRHDTVYWYQQGPGQDPQFLISFYEKMQSDKGSIPDRFSAQQFSDYHSELNMSSLELGDSALYFCASSTRQEAQYFGPGTRLLVL.

This clonotype was counted at least ten times. V usage is TRBV12-3 or TRBV12-4 and J usage is TRBJ2-4; maybe TRBD2 (6 bases). V was shortened by 0 bases and J by 2 bases, with 11 bases between the two germline ends. This CDR3 has 16 residues. The CDR3 DNA sequence: TGTGCCAGCAGTTTAGCTGATGGGGGGTCCAAAAACATTCAGTACTTC. As protein: CASSLADGGSKNIQYF.

In regard to this clonotype: A read error may account for a junction end that differs from germline. The chain joins TRBV13 to TRBJ2-1; 11 bases are shared with TRBD2. Germline V gene sequence: CDR1 PRHDT, CDR2 FYEKMQ (reference sequence). This CDR3 is 16 amino acids long. The CDR3 coding sequence is TGTGCCAGCAGCTGGAGCGGGACTAGCGGATACAATGGGCAGTTCTTC. Translating gives CASSWSGTSGYNGQFF.

This clonotype was recorded at least ten times. The gene calls are TRBV27 and TRBJ1-6, with D hard to call. Germline assignment: CDR1 MNHEY and CDR2 SMNVEV (reference sequence). V shed 2 bases and J shed 5 bases, with 10 bases lying between them. The CDR3 totals 15 residues. The CDR3 region has the DNA TGTGCCAGCAGTTTAGCGCGGGGAGATAATTCACCCCTCCACTTT. It codes for CASSLARGDNSPLHF.

The chain joins TRBV6-2 or TRBV6-3 to TRBJ2-7; 9 nucleotides line up with TRBD1. In germline, CDR1 is MNHEY, CDR2 SVGEGT. The CDR3 runs to 17 residues. The ends lost 0 bases at V and 5 bases at J; junction bases unmatched: 11. The chain's CDR3 is CASSYSITGTGTHEQYF. CDR3 sequence (DNA): TGTGCCAGCAGTTACTCGATCACGGGGACAGGGACCCACGAGCAGTACTTC.

This clonotype was observed at least ten times. The J gene is TRBJ2-7, the V gene TRBV7-9, with D unresolved. V lost 5 bases and J 7 bases, leaving 18 bases between the germline ends. This CDR3 has 14 amino acids. Germline values: CDR1 SEHNR, CDR2 FQNEAQ (reference sequence). CDR3 DNA: TGTGCCAGCAGCCCAAAGGGTGGACGCTTGGAGCAGTACTTC. It encodes CASSPKGGRLEQYF.

This clonotype was recorded many times. This chain uses TRBV28 with TRBJ2-2; 8 bases align to TRBD1. Germline lookup yields CDR1 MDHEN and CDR2 SYDVKM. The junction had 21 bases not matched to a gene; V was cut back by 3 bases and J by 3 bases. The CDR3 is 21 residues long. The CDR3: CASSFATPRAAATGDTGELFF. DNA of the CDR3: TGTGCCAGCAGTTTTGCGACTCCACGGGCCGCCGCGACAGGGGACACCGGGGAGCTGTTTTTT.

In this sample, this clonotype turned up many times. The genes are TRBV5-4 and TRBJ2-5, with D perhaps TRBD2 (5 bases). V lost 5 bases and J 1 base, leaving 9 bases between the germline ends. CDR3 length: 13 residues. Germline loops: CDR1 SGHNT, CDR2 YYREEE (reference sequence). CDR3 sequence (DNA): TGTGCCAGCAGAGAGCGGAGCCAAGAGACCCAGTACTTC. Amino acid sequence: CASRERSQETQYF.

The chain carries TRBV12-3 or TRBV12-4 and TRBJ2-1; no firm D call. Trimming took 0 bases from V and 12 from J, leaving 6 bases between them. The CDR3 has 11 amino acids. This chain's CDR3 is CASSLADGQFF. The CDR3 DNA reads TGTGCCAGCAGTTTAGCTGATGGGCAGTTCTTC.